Presented here are 7 T cell receptor beta chains from one specimen sequenced in a study of T cell responses to AZD1222 COVID-19 vaccine. Using immunoSEQ multiplex PCR, the repertoire was profiled, and TCRdb retains in-frame clones only, with some absent. The profile shows 120,000 or so clones, about 89% of them singletons. The sample consisted of peripheral blood, taken on day 0 of AZD1222 vaccination. These receptor sequences come from an adult in good health.

CDR3 amino acids: CASSFGLAGNNEQFF. DNA for the CDR3: TGTGCCAGCAGCTTCGGTCTAGCGGGGAACAATGAGCAGTTCTTC. This chain connects TRBV11-1 to TRBJ2-1; TRBD2 matches at 9 bases. The germline V gene encodes CDR1 SGHAT and CDR2 FQDESV (reference sequence). V shed 3 bases, J shed 5 bases, and the junction held 5 bases outside the gene matches. There are 15 residues in the CDR3.

V usage is TRBV7-9 and J usage is TRBJ2-7; no definite D call. V was trimmed by 4 bases and J by 1 base, leaving 11 bases between them. Germline assignment: CDR1 SEHNR and CDR2 FQNEAQ (reference sequence). The CDR3 runs 14 residues. DNA of the CDR3: TGTGCCAGCAGCTCCCCCGGCGGATCCTACGAGCAGTACTTC. It translates to CASSSPGGSYEQYF.

The chain recombines TRBV3-1 (or the pseudogene TRBV3-2) with TRBJ2-1; 7 bases line up with TRBD2. This CDR3 spans 16 amino acids. The V gene end was trimmed by 5 bases and the J gene end by 8 bases; junction bases not matched to a gene: 15. Germline V gene lookup returns CDR1 LGHDT and CDR2 YNNKEL (reference sequence). The CDR3 is CASSLGRASGRDEQFF. The CDR3 DNA sequence: TGTGCCAGCAGCTTAGGTAGGGCTAGCGGACGCGATGAGCAGTTCTTC.

This sequence joins TRBV19 and TRBJ2-7, with 10 positions matching TRBD2. V lost 3 bases and J lost 1; bases outside the gene matches: 6. CDR3 length: 16 amino acids. CDR1 is LNHDA and CDR2 is SQIVND in the germline V gene (reference sequence). Here the CDR3 reads CASSIKTSGLSYEQYF. CDR3 DNA sequence: TGTGCCAGTAGTATTAAGACTAGCGGGCTTTCCTACGAGCAGTACTTC.

The V call is TRBV19, the J call TRBJ1-4, with D perhaps TRBD1 (5 bases). The germline V gene has CDR1 LNHDA and CDR2 SQIVND (reference sequence). This CDR3 contains 15 residues. Trimming pared 4 bases from V and 2 bases from J, leaving 11 bases between. CDR3 protein: CASSSQGATNEKLFF. CDR3 nucleotide sequence: TGTGCCAGTAGTAGCCAGGGAGCGACTAATGAAAAACTGTTTTTT.

The chain uses TRBV5-4 and TRBJ2-7; no firm D call. Germline CDR1 is SGHNT and CDR2 is YYREEE (reference sequence). The CDR3 extends over 13 amino acids. V was pared by 5 bases and J by 2 bases, with 11 bases between. CDR3 residues: CASSNDPAYEQYF. CDR3 bases: TGTGCCAGCAGTAACGACCCGGCCTACGAGCAGTACTTC.

The rearrangement uses TRBV6-5 and TRBJ2-7; the D gene is possibly TRBD1 (6 bases). The CDR3 loop spans 15 amino acids. V gave up 5 bases and J gave up 1 base, with 15 bases separating them. Germline CDR1 reads MNHEY; CDR2 reads SVGAGI. The CDR3 DNA sequence: TGTGCCAGCAGTACCCGACAGGCGGTATCCTACGAGCAGTACTTC. This gives the protein CASSTRQAVSYEQYF.